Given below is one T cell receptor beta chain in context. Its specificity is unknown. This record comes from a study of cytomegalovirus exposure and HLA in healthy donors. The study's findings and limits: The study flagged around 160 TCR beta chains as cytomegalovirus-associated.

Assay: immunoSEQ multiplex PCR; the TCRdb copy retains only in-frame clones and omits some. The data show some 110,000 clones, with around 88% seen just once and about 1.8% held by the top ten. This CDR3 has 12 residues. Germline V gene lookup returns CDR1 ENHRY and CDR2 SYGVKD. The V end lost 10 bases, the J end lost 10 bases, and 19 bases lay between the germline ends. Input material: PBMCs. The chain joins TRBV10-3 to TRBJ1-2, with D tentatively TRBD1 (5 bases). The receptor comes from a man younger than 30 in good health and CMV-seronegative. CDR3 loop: CATRDGRAIYTF. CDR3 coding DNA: TGTGCCACCCGGGACGGGAGAGCAATCTACACCTTC.